Here is one T cell receptor (beta chain) with its context. Antigen unknown. Each CDR3 protein is one row after TCRdb ran MiXCR on the RT-PCR reads. Of approximately 730,000 distinct CDR3 sequences listed, around 14% are singletons. These data are taken from a study of response to subunit inactivated influenza vaccine. In germline, CDR1 is SGHAT, CDR2 FQDESV (reference sequence). The CDR3 has 18 amino acids. V lost 7 bases to trimming and J lost 6 bases; unmatched junction nucleotides: 21. Study-level findings and limits: Authors suggested each seasonal flu vaccination may recruit only limited numbers of new T cells.

The TCR originated in a man aged 50 to 60 who received an inactivated influenza vaccine. The chain employs TRBV11-1 and TRBJ2-7, with 10 nucleotides matching TRBD2. Sequences were derived from PBMCs from blood, sampled about 14 days before vaccination. CDR3 nucleotides: TGTGCCAGCATCCCTGGGGCTAGCGGGAGCCCGGGGGGTCGCGAGCAGTACTTC. As protein: CASIPGASGSPGGREQYF.